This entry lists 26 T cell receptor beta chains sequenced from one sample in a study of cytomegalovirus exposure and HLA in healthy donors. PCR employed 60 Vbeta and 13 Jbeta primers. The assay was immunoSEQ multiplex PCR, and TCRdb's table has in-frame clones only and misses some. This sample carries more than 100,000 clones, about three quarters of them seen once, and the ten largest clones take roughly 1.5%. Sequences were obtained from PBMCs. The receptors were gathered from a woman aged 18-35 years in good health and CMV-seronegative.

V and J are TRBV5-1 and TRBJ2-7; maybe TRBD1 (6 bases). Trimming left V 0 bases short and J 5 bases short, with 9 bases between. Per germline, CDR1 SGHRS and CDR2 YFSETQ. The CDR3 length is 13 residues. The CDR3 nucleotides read TGCGCCAGCAGCTTGGCCGGGACAAACGAGCAGTACTTC. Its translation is CASSLAGTNEQYF.

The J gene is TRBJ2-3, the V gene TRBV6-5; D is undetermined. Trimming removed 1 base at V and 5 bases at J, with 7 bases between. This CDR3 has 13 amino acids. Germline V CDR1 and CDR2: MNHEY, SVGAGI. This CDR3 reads CASSYYKRDTQYF. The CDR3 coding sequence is TGTGCCAGCAGTTACTACAAGCGAGATACGCAGTATTTT.

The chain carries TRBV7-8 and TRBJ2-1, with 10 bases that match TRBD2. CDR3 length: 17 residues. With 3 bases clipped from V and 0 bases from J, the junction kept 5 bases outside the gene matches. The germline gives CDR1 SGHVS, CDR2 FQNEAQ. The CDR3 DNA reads TGTGCCAGCAGCTTGGCTAGCGGGAGTTTCTCCTACAATGAGCAGTTCTTC. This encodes CASSLASGSFSYNEQFF.

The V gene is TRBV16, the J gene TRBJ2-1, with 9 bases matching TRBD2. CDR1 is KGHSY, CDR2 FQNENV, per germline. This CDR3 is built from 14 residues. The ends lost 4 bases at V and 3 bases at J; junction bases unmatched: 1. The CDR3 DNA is TGTGCCAGCAGCCTGACTAGCGGCTACAATGAGCAGTTCTTC. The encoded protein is CASSLTSGYNEQFF.

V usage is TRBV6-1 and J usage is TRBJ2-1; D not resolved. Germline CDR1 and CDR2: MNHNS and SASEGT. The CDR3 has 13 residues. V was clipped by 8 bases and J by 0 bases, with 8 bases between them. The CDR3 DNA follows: TGTGCCAGCGGTCGTAGCTCCTACAATGAGCAGTTCTTC. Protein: CASGRSSYNEQFF.

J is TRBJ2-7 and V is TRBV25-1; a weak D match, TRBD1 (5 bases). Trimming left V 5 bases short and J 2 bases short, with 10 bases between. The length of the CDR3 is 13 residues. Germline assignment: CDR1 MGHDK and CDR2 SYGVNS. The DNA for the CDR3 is TGTGCCAGCAGTCTTCAGGGAACCTACGAGCAGTACTTC. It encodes CASSLQGTYEQYF.

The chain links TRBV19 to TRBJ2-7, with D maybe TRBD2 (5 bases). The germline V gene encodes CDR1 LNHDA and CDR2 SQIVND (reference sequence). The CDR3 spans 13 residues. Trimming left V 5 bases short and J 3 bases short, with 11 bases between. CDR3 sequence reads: CASSPGLVYEQYF. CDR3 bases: TGTGCCAGTAGTCCCGGACTTGTCTACGAGCAGTACTTC.

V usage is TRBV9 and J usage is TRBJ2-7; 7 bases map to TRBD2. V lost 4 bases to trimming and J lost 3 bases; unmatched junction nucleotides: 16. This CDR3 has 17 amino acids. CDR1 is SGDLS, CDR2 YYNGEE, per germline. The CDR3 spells CASSPRGSLAEDYEQYF. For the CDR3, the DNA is TGTGCCAGCAGCCCCCGGGGTAGTCTAGCGGAAGACTACGAGCAGTACTTC.

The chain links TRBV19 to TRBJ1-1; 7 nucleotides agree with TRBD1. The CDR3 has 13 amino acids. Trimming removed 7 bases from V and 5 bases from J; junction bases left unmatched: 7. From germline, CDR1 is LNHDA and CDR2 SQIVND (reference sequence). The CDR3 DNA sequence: TGTGCCAGTATCAGACAGGGATTAACTGAAGCTTTCTTT. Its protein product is CASIRQGLTEAFF.

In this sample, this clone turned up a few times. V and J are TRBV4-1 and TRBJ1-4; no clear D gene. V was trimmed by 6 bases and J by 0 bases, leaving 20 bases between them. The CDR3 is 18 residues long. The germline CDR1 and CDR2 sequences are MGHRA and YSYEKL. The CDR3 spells CASSLSGIRAATNEKLFF. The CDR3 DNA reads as TGCGCCAGCAGTCTGTCGGGTATTAGAGCGGCAACTAATGAAAAACTGTTTTTT.

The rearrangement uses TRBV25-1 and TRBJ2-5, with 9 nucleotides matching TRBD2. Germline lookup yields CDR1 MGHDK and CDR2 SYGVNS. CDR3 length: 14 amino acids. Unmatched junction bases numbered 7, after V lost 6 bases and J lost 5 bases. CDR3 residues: CASSLAGEMETQYF. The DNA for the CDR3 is TGTGCCAGCAGCTTAGCGGGAGAAATGGAGACCCAGTACTTC. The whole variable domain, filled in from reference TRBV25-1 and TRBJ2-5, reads EADIYQTPRYLVIGTGKKITLECSQTMGHDKMYWYQQDPGMELHLIHYSYGVNSTEKGDLSSESTVSRIRTEHFPLTLESARPSHTSQYLCASSLAGEMETQYFGPGTRLLVL.

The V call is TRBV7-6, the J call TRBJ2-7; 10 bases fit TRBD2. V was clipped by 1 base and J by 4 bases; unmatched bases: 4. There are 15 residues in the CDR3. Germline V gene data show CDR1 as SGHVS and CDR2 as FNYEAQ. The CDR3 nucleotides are TGTGCCAGCAGCTTAGGGACTAGCGGACCTTACGAGCAGTACTTC. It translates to CASSLGTSGPYEQYF. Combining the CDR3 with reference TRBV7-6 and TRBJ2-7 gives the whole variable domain GAGVSQSPRYKVTKRGQDVALRCDPISGHVSLYWYRQALGQGPEFLTYFNYEAQQDKSGLPNDRFSAERPEGSISTLTIQRTEQRDSAMYRCASSLGTSGPYEQYFGPGTRLTVT.

CDR3 nucleotide sequence: TGTGCCAGCAGCTTAGACAGGGTCGCTGAAGCTTTCTTT. As protein: CASSLDRVAEAFF. The chain links TRBV5-4 to TRBJ1-1; 7 bases align to TRBD1. The CDR3 is 13 amino acids. Germline V gene lookup returns CDR1 SGHNT and CDR2 YYREEE (reference sequence). Trimming at V came to 2 bases and at J to 6 bases, leaving 4 bases not matched to a gene.

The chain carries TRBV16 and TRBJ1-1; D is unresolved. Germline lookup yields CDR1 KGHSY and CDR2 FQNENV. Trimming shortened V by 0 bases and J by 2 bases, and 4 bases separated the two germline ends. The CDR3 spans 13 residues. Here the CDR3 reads CASSQSLNTEAFF. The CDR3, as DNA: TGTGCCAGCAGCCAATCTCTCAACACTGAAGCTTTCTTT.

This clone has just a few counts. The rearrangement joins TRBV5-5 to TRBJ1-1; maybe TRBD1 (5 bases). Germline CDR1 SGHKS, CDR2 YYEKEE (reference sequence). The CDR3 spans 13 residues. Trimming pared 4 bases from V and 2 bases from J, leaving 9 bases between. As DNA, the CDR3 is TGTGCCAGCAGCAGACAGAGCAACACTGAAGCTTTCTTT. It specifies CASSRQSNTEAFF.

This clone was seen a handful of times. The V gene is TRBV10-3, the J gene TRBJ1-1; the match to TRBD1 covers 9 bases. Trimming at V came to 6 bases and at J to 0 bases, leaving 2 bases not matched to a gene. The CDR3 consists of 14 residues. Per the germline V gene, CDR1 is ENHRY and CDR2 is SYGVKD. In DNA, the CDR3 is TGTGCCATCAGGGGGACAGGGATGAACACTGAAGCTTTCTTT. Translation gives CAIRGTGMNTEAFF.

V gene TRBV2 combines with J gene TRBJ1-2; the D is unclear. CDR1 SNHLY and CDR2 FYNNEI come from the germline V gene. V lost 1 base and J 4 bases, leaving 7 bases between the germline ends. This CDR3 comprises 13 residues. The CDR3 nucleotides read TGTGCCAGCAGTGAAGGTCTCGGCTATGGCTACACCTTC. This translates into CASSEGLGYGYTF.

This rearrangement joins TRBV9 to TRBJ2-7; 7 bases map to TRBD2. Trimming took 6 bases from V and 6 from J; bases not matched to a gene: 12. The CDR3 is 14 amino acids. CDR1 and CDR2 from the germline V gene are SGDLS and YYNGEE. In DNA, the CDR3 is TGTGCCAGCACCGCTTCATGGGGAGGGCCCGAGCAGTACTTC. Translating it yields CASTASWGGPEQYF.

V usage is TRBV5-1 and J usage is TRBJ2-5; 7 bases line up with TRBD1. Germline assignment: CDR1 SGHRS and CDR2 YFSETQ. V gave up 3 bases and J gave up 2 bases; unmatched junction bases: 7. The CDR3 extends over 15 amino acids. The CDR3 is CASSSEGAEQETQYF. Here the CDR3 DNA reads TGCGCCAGCAGCTCCGAGGGGGCGGAACAAGAGACCCAGTACTTC.

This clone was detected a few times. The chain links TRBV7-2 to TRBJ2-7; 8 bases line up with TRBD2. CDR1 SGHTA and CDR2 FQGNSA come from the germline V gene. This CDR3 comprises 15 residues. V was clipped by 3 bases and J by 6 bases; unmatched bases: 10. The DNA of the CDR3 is TGTGCCAGCAGCTTTAACCCGGGACTAGGCGCCGAGCAGTACTTC. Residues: CASSFNPGLGAEQYF.

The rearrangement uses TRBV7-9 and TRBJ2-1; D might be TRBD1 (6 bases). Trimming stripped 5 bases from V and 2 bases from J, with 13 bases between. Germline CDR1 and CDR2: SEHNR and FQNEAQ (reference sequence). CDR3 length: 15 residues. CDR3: CASSPSGQPYNEQFF. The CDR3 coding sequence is TGTGCCAGCAGCCCCTCCGGACAGCCCTACAATGAGCAGTTCTTC.

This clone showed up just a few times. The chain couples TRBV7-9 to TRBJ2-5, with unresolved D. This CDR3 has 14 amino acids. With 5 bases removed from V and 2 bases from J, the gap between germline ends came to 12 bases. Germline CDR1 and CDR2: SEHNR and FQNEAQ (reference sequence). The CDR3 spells CASSRPPGQETQYF. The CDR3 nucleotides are TGTGCCAGCAGCCGTCCCCCGGGTCAAGAGACCCAGTACTTC.

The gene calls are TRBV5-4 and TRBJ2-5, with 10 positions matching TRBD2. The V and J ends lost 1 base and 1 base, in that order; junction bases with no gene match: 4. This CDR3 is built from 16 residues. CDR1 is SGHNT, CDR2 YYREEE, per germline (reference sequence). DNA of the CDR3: TGTGCCAGCAGCTTGAGGCTAGCGGGGGCCCAAGAGACCCAGTACTTC. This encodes CASSLRLAGAQETQYF.

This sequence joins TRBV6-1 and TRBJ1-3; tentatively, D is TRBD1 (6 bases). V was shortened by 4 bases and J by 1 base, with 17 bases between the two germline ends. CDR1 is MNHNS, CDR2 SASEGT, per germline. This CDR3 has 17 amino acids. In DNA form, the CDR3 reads TGTGCCAGCAGTGTAACACAGGGAGCCGTATCTGGAAACACCATATATTTT. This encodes CASSVTQGAVSGNTIYF.

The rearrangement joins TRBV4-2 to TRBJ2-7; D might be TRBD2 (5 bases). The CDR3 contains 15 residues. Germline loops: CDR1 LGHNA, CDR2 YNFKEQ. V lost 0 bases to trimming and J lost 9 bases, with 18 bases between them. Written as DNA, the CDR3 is TGTGCCAGCAGCCAAGATCGGTCTAGCATAGAGGGGCAGTACTTC. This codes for CASSQDRSSIEGQYF.

This CDR3 reads CASSLQAGGQGEQYF. The CDR3 bases are TGTGCCAGCAGTTTACAAGCGGGAGGGCAGGGCGAGCAGTACTTC. The V gene is TRBV27, the J gene TRBJ2-7, with 10 bases matching TRBD2. The J segment lost 6 bases and the V segment lost 2 bases, leaving 7 bases of the junction unmatched. Looked up from germline, CDR1 is MNHEY and CDR2 is SMNVEV (reference sequence). There are 15 residues in the CDR3.